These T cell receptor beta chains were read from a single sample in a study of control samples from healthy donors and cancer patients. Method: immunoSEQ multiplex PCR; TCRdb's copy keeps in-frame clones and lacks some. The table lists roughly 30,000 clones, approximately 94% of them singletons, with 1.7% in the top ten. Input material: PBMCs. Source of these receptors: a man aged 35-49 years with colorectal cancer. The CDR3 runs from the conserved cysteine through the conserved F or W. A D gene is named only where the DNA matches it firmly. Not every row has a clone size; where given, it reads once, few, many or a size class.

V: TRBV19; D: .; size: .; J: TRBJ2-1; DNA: TGTGCCAGTAGTATACTCCGGGGGCAGCACAATGAGCAGTTCTTC; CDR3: CASSILRGQHNEQFF
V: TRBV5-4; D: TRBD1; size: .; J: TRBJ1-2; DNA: TGTGCCAGCAGCTCACCGGGACAGGGGGCTTATGGCTACACCTTC; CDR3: CASSSPGQGAYGYTF
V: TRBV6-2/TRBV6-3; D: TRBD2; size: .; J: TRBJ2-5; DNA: TGTGCCAGCAGTTACCCGAGGGCTAGCGGGTCAGAGACCCAGTACTTC; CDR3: CASSYPRASGSETQYF
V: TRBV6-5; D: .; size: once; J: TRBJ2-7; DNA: TGTGCCAGCAGCTCTACCGGGTCTCTAGGGGAGCAGTACTTC; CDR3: CASSSTGSLGEQYF
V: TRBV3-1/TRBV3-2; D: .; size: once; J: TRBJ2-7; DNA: TGTGCCAGCAGCCAATTTAGGAGAGGCGAGCAGTACTTC; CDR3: CASSQFRRGEQYF
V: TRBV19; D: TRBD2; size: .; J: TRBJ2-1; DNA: TGTGCCAGTATAAGGTCTAGCGGGGGATTCAATGAGCAGTTCTTC; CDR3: CASIRSSGGFNEQFF
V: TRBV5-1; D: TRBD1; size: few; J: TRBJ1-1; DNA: TGCGCCAGCAGCACTACCGGGACAGGGGCAACTGAAGCTTTCTTT; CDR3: CASSTTGTGATEAFF
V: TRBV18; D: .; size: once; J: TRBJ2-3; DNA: TGTGCCAGCTCACGCCGCGAGGGGGGGCCTCTGTTGAATACGCAGTATTTT; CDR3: CASSRREGGPLLNTQYF
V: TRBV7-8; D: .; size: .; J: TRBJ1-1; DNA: TGTGCCAGCAGCTTAGGCACGCCAGGACTTATGAACACTGAAGCTTTCTTT; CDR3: CASSLGTPGLMNTEAFF
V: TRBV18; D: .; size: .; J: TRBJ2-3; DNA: TGTGCCAGCTCACCGACCGAGACGGGCACAGATACGCAGTATTTT; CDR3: CASSPTETGTDTQYF
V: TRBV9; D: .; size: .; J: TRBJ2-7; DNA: TGTGCCAGCAGCCCTGGGACCTCCAGCTCCTACGAGCAGTACTTC; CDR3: CASSPGTSSSYEQYF
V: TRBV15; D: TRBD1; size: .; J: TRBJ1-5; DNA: TGTGCCACCAGCAAAGACAGGGGGTTTACAAATCAGCCCCAGCATTTT; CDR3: CATSKDRGFTNQPQHF
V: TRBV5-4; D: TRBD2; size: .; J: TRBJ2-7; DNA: TGTGCCAGCAGCTTGGGGCTGGGACTAGCCTACGAGCAGTACTTC; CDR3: CASSLGLGLAYEQYF
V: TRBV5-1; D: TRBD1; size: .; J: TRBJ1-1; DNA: TGCGCCAGCAGCTTAACAGGGGCCCTCGGCACTGAAGCTTTCTTT; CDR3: CASSLTGALGTEAFF
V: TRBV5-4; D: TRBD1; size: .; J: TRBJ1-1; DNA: TGTGCCAGCAGCACCGGGACAGGGGCCGTTCGCACTGAAGCTTTCTTT; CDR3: CASSTGTGAVRTEAFF
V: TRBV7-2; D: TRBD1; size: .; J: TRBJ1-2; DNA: TGTGCCAGCAGCATGACAGGGGGAACCTACTATGGCTACACCTTC; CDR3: CASSMTGGTYYGYTF
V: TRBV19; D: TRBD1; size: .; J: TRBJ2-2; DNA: TGTGCCAGTAGTGCTCCGGGACAGGGGCACGGGGAGCTGTTTTTT; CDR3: CASSAPGQGHGELFF
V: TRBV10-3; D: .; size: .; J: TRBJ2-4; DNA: TGTGCCATCAGCGACCCAGACAGAGAAAAAAACATTCAGTACTTC; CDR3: CAISDPDREKNIQYF
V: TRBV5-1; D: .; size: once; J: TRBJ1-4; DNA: TGCGCCAGCAGCGATGGAAACAGGGCAACTAATGAAAAACTGTTTTTT; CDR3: CASSDGNRATNEKLFF
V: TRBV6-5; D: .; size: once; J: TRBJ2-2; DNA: TGTGCCATCTCAGGGAGTAGCACCGGGGAGCTGTTTTTT; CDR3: CAISGSSTGELFF
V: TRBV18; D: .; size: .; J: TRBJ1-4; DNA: TGTGCCAGCTCACTGAGACCCAAGGCAAACGAAAAACTGTTTTTT; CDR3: CASSLRPKANEKLFF
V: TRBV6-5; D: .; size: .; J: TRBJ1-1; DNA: TGTGCCAGCTTAATTGGGGGCTTGGAGAACACTGAAGCTTTCTTT; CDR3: CASLIGGLENTEAFF
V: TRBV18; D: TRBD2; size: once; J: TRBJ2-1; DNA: TGTGCCAGCTCACCTCCCGGGACTACAAATGAGCAGTTCTTC; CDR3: CASSPPGTTNEQFF
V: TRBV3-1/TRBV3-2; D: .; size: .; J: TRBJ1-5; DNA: TGTGCCAGCAGCCATCGGTTGATTCCCAATCAGCCCCAGCATTTT; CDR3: CASSHRLIPNQPQHF
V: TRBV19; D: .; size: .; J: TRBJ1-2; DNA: TGTGCCAGTAGTTCGGGACGGAAATATGGCTACACCTTC; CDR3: CASSSGRKYGYTF
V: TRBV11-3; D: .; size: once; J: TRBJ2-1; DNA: TGTGCCAGCAGCTTAGTACGGGGGGCCGCCTACAATGAGCAGTTCTTC; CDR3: CASSLVRGAAYNEQFF
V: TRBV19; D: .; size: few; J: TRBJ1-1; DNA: TGTGCCAGTAGGATTGGAGACACTGAAGCTTTCTTT; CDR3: CASRIGDTEAFF
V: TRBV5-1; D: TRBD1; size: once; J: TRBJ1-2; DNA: TGCGCCAGCAACCCGGGACAGATGAACTATGGCTACACCTTC; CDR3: CASNPGQMNYGYTF
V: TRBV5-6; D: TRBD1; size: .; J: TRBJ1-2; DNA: TGTGCCAGCAGCTCGGGACAGTTGGGCGCCTATGGCTACACCTTC; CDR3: CASSSGQLGAYGYTF
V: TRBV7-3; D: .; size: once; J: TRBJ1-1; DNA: TGTGCCAGCAGCTCCCGGACGGCTGGGGGAGCTTTCTTT; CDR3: CASSSRTAGGAFF
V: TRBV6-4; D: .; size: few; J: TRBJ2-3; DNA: TGTGCCAGCAGTTTAAACGGGGAGAGAGATACGCAGTATTTT; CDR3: CASSLNGERDTQYF
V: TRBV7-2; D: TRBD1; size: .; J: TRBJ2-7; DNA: TGTGCCAGCAGCGTAGCCGGGACAGGGATCGAGCAGTACTTC; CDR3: CASSVAGTGIEQYF
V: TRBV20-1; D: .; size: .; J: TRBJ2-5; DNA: TGCAGTGCTAGAGTACAAGAGACCCAGTACTTC; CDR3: CSARVQETQYF